The 29 T cell receptor beta chains listed next were all sequenced from one sample in a study of regulatory T cells in long-lasting Graves disease. Arm-PCR of CDR3 regions and iRepertoire HTBI primers were the basis on which TCR beta libraries were built. Using its own MiXCR run on the multiplex PCR reads, TCRdb lists one record per CDR3 protein. The data contain hundreds of thousands of distinct CDR3 sequences, around 13% of them singletons. The time point was: newly diagnosed GD, antithyroid drugs for less than 3 months. Extracted RNA from PBMCs served as the source of the TCR library. Separately, the same data were catalogued under a study of T cells in Graves' hyperthyroidism and ophthalmopathy.

The sample in question was peripheral blood mononuclear cells (PBMCs), obtained at new diagnosis, from a patient treated with antithyroid drugs. The receptors come from a woman aged 30 to 39 with Graves disease.

This clonotype came up many times. The chain uses TRBV7-2 and TRBJ2-7; the D is unclear. Germline loops: CDR1 SGHTA, CDR2 FQGNSA. The CDR3 is made up of 15 amino acids. The V end was cut by 0 bases, the J end by 3 bases, with 12 bases between. The CDR3: CASSLAGSWGYEQYF. CDR3 coding DNA: TGTGCCAGCAGCTTAGCGGGTTCGTGGGGCTACGAGCAGTACTTC.

As to this clonotype: One end of the junction is discordant with germline, which a read error may explain. The CDR3 sequence: CAGSLQGSSYEQYF. CDR3 in DNA: TGTGCCGGCAGTTTACAGGGCAGCTCCTACGAGCAGTACTTC. This chain joins TRBV28 and TRBJ2-7, with D possibly TRBD1 on 6 matching bases. The CDR3 loop spans 14 amino acids. Germline CDR1 is MDHEN and CDR2 is SYDVKM.

The chain carries TRBV18 and TRBJ1-1, with D possibly TRBD1 on 5 matching bases. The CDR3 length is 13 residues. From germline, CDR1 is KGHSH and CDR2 LQKENI. V gave up 5 bases and J gave up 7 bases, with 14 bases separating them. The CDR3 is CASSMDFRGEAFF. CDR3 nucleotide sequence: TGTGCCAGCTCAATGGACTTTAGGGGTGAAGCTTTCTTT.

This clonotype has more than one count but fewer than ten. The chain joins TRBV14 to TRBJ2-3, with 7 positions matching TRBD2. Trimming at V came to 1 base and at J to 3 bases, leaving 7 bases not matched to a gene. Germline values: CDR1 SGHDN, CDR2 FVKESK. The CDR3 loop spans 16 amino acids. CDR3 DNA: TGTGCCAGCAGCCAAGGGGCGGGAGCCCGGACAGATACGCAGTATTTT. This codes for CASSQGAGARTDTQYF.

At least ten counts were recorded for this clonotype. The V gene is TRBV2, the J gene TRBJ1-2; 10 bases match TRBD1. CDR1 and CDR2 from the germline V gene are SNHLY and FYNNEI. The V gene end was trimmed by 9 bases and the J gene end by 7 bases; junction bases not matched to a gene: 2. There are 11 residues in the CDR3. This CDR3 reads CARRQGAGYTF. The DNA of the CDR3 is TGTGCCAGGCGACAGGGGGCTGGCTACACCTTC.

V gene TRBV20-1 combines with J gene TRBJ2-3; tentatively, D is TRBD2 (6 bases). V lost 5 bases, J lost 4 bases, and 16 bases lay in between. The CDR3 covers 14 residues. From germline, CDR1 is DFQATT and CDR2 SNEGSKA (reference sequence). DNA for the CDR3: TGCAGTGCTTACGGGGGTTGGTCGGCAGATACGCAGTATTTT. It yields the protein CSAYGGWSADTQYF.

CDR3 amino acids: CSAHGPDTSSGNTIYF. In nucleotides, the CDR3 is TGCAGTGCCCACGGCCCGGACACGAGCTCTGGAAACACCATATATTTT. The chain combines TRBV20-1 with TRBJ1-3, with TRBD1 as a possible D gene (5 bases). From germline, CDR1 is DFQATT and CDR2 SNEGSKA (reference sequence). V lost 6 bases to trimming and J lost 0 bases, with 18 bases between them. The CDR3 runs 16 residues.

The genes are TRBV29-1 and TRBJ2-7; TRBD1 agrees at 9 bases. V gave up 6 bases and J gave up 1 base; unmatched junction bases: 7. The length of the CDR3 is 14 residues. Germline CDR1 and CDR2: SQVTM and ANQGSEA. The CDR3 loop reads CSVQGQGISYEQYF. DNA of the CDR3: TGCAGCGTACAGGGACAGGGAATTTCCTACGAGCAGTACTTC.

This clonotype was recorded many times. The chain has TRBV13 and TRBJ2-5; no firm D call. The CDR3 covers 13 residues. Trimming stripped 2 bases from V and 6 bases from J, with 10 bases between. Germline CDR1 and CDR2: PRHDT and FYEKMQ (reference sequence). Here the CDR3 reads CASSLPTDKTQYF. As DNA, the CDR3 is TGTGCCAGCAGCTTACCCACCGACAAGACCCAGTACTTC.

In its sample, this clonotype was seen many times. The chain joins TRBV7-3 to TRBJ1-1; D ambiguous. Trimming removed 3 bases from V and 1 base from J, with 6 bases in between. The CDR3 has 13 residues. From germline, CDR1 is SGHTA and CDR2 FQGTGA. In nucleotides, the CDR3 is TGTGCCAGCAGCTTTTCCAAGAACACTGAAGCTTTCTTT. Protein: CASSFSKNTEAFF. The full variable domain, completed using reference TRBV7-3 and TRBJ1-1, is GAGVSQTPSNKVTEKGKYVELRCDPISGHTALYWYRQSLGQGPEFLIYFQGTGAADDSGLPNDRFFAVRPEGSVSTLKIQRTERGDSAVYLCASSFSKNTEAFFGQGTRLTVV.

This clonotype was detected only a few times. This sequence joins TRBV28 and TRBJ2-3; D gene uncertain. The CDR3 is 12 amino acids. The V end lost 6 bases, the J end lost 0 bases, and 4 bases lay between the germline ends. CDR1 and CDR2 from the germline V gene are MDHEN and SYDVKM. The CDR3 region is CASRVSTDTQYF. For the CDR3, the DNA is TGTGCCAGCAGGGTTAGCACAGATACGCAGTATTTT.

Concerning this clonotype itself: This may stem from a read error, because a much larger clone lies one nucleotide away. The chain links TRBV2 to TRBJ2-7; unclear D gene. Germline V gene sequence: CDR1 SNHLY, CDR2 FYNNEI. The CDR3 consists of 13 residues. Deletions cut 8 bases from V and 7 bases from J, with 18 bases between. The chain's CDR3 is CASRSILKSEQYF. Written as DNA, the CDR3 is TGTGCCAGCCGATCTATATTAAAGTCTGAGCAGTACTTC.

At least ten counts were recorded for this clonotype. V and J are TRBV12-3 or TRBV12-4 and TRBJ2-1, with 9 bases aligning to TRBD1. Unmatched junction bases numbered 3, after V lost 5 bases and J lost 4 bases. This CDR3 spans 14 amino acids. The CDR3: CASSKGQGYNEQFF. The CDR3 nucleotides are TGTGCCAGCAGTAAGGGACAGGGTTACAATGAGCAGTTCTTC.

The CDR3 DNA sequence: TGCAGTGCTAGAGACGGGAGCCCCGGGGAGACCCAGTACTTC. Protein sequence: CSARDGSPGETQYF. V and J are TRBV20-1 and TRBJ2-5; a possible D gene is TRBD2 (6 bases). The CDR3 length is 14 residues. From germline, CDR1 is DFQATT and CDR2 SNEGSKA (reference sequence). Trimming took 0 bases from V and 5 from J, leaving 13 bases between them.

There are many counts of this clonotype. This chain connects TRBV6-1 to TRBJ1-4; TRBD1 might be the D (5 bases). CDR1 MNHNS and CDR2 SASEGT come from the germline V gene. This CDR3 region has 15 residues. Trimming removed 7 bases at V and 7 bases at J, with 19 bases between. The CDR3: CASTALGVEGEKLFF. DNA for the CDR3: TGTGCCAGCACCGCTCTGGGGGTAGAAGGTGAAAAACTGTTTTTT.

This clonotype has ten or more counts. This chain uses TRBV27 with TRBJ1-6; 7 nucleotides line up with TRBD1. Trimming at V came to 3 bases and at J to 7 bases, leaving 6 bases not matched to a gene. The CDR3 consists of 15 residues. Germline V gene lookup returns CDR1 MNHEY and CDR2 SMNVEV (reference sequence). The CDR3 loop is CASSLGPGGNSPLHF. The CDR3 DNA sequence: TGTGCCAGCAGTTTGGGTCCAGGGGGAAATTCACCCCTCCACTTT.

This clonotype was picked up one time. V is TRBV4-3 and J is TRBJ2-1, with a tentative D call TRBD1 (6 bases). V was shortened by 4 bases and J by 2 bases, with 9 bases between the two germline ends. Germline-derived CDR1 and CDR2 are LGHNA and YSLEER. This CDR3 contains 14 residues. The CDR3 loop reads CASSPTGTYNEQFF. CDR3 sequence (DNA): TGCGCCAGCAGCCCTACAGGGACCTACAATGAGCAGTTCTTC.

The chain recombines TRBV6-2 or TRBV6-3 with TRBJ2-3; D is unresolved. The CDR3 extends over 18 amino acids. Germline lookup yields CDR1 MNHEY and CDR2 SVGEGT. V gave up 2 bases and J gave up 4 bases, with 22 bases separating them. CDR3 sequence (DNA): TGTGCCAGCAGTTACGAAACCCCGAGGAAACCTGGGGCAGATACGCAGTATTTT. It translates to CASSYETPRKPGADTQYF.

This clonotype was counted many times. This chain joins TRBV27 and TRBJ1-2, with 8 bases lining up with TRBD1. J lost 3 bases, V lost 3 bases, and 9 bases had no gene match. The CDR3 spans 16 residues. Germline V gene lookup returns CDR1 MNHEY and CDR2 SMNVEV (reference sequence). The CDR3 coding sequence is TGTGCCAGCAGTTTCAACGGACAGGGTAAACACTATGGCTACACCTTC. Amino acids: CASSFNGQGKHYGYTF.

This chain joins TRBV19 and TRBJ2-7; D possibly corresponds to TRBD1 (5 bases). Between the trimmed V and J ends, which lost 4 bases and 3 bases, there was a span of 13 bases. The length of the CDR3 is 14 residues. The germline gives CDR1 LNHDA, CDR2 SQIVND (reference sequence). The CDR3 here is CASSKQVGLYEQYF. The CDR3 bases are TGTGCCAGTAGTAAGCAGGTGGGGCTCTACGAGCAGTACTTC.

Concerning this clonotype itself: It may be a read error: a sequence one base away is much more abundant. The rearrangement uses TRBV20-1 and TRBJ1-2, with TRBD1 as a possible D gene (6 bases). The germline CDR1 and CDR2 sequences are DFQATT and SNEGSKA (reference sequence). The CDR3 length is 13 residues. The CDR3 here is CSAHNRVIYGYIF. The CDR3 DNA follows: TGCAGTGCTCATAACAGGGTGATCTATGGCTACATCTTC.

This clonotype was recorded many times. V is TRBV13 and J is TRBJ1-4; D is unclear. Trimming pared 7 bases from V and 7 bases from J, leaving 13 bases between. The germline CDR1 and CDR2 sequences are PRHDT and FYEKMQ (reference sequence). This CDR3 has 13 amino acids. The CDR3 DNA is TGTGCCAGCACCAGAGGGAACAGTGAAAAACTGTTTTTT. It specifies CASTRGNSEKLFF. The full variable domain, in which reference TRBV13 and TRBJ1-4 provide the parts outside the CDR3, is AAGVIQSPRHLIKEKRETATLKCYPIPRHDTVYWYQQGPGQDPQFLISFYEKMQSDKGSIPDRFSAQQFSDYHSELNMSSLELGDSALYFCASTRGNSEKLFFGSGTQLSVL.

Concerning this clonotype itself: A far larger clone differs by one base, so this is likely a read error. As DNA, the CDR3 is TGTGCCTGGAGTGTAAGGACTCGGGGCCATGAGCAGTTCTTC. It codes for CAWSVRTRGHEQFF. The chain has TRBV30 and TRBJ2-3; D may be TRBD1 or TRBD2 (5 bases each). The J call is in doubt because the DNA end fits TRBJ2-1 better. CDR1 is GTSNPN and CDR2 is SVGIG in the germline V gene (reference sequence). The CDR3 has 14 residues.

This rearrangement joins TRBV12-3 or TRBV12-4 to TRBJ2-1; TRBD2 might be the D (5 bases). V lost 7 bases and J lost 6, with 16 bases in between. This CDR3 contains 14 residues. The CDR3 region has the DNA TGTGCCAGCACCTTATGGAGCGGACCCAATGAGCAGTTCTTC. Protein: CASTLWSGPNEQFF.

The chain employs TRBV10-2 and TRBJ2-3; 7 bases are a match to TRBD2. The CDR3 contains 15 residues. V trimming: 3 bases; J trimming: 6 bases; junction bases outside the gene matches: 9. Germline lookup yields CDR1 WSHSY and CDR2 SAAADI. The CDR3 loop is CASSDFGLGVDTQYF. The CDR3 DNA is TGCGCCAGCAGTGATTTTGGACTAGGGGTCGATACGCAGTATTTT.

This clonotype was seen many times. The rearrangement joins TRBV27 to TRBJ2-2; unclear D gene. This CDR3 has 17 residues. The germline gives CDR1 MNHEY, CDR2 SMNVEV (reference sequence). V lost 8 bases, J lost 4 bases, and 23 bases lay in between. The CDR3 reads CASQSARWVKSTGELFF. The CDR3 nucleotides read TGTGCCAGCCAATCGGCGCGCTGGGTGAAGAGCACCGGGGAGCTGTTTTTT.

This clonotype was counted ten times or more. The CDR3 coding sequence is TGTGCCAGCAGCAGTTGGACGGATCAAGAGACCCAGTACTTC. Translation gives CASSSWTDQETQYF. The V call is TRBV11-3, the J call TRBJ2-5; no definite D call. Germline V CDR1 and CDR2: SGHNT, YENEEA. CDR3 length equals 14 residues. V lost 5 bases to trimming and J lost 2 bases, with 12 bases between them. Based on the CDR3 plus reference TRBV11-3 and TRBJ2-5, the full variable domain is EAGVVQSPRYKIIEKKQPVAFWCNPISGHNTLYWYLQNLGQGPELLIRYENEEAVDDSQLPKDRFSAERLKGVDSTLKIQPAELGDSAVYLCASSSWTDQETQYFGPGTRLLVL.

The chain combines TRBV5-1 with TRBJ2-2; D gene unclear. This CDR3 spans 15 amino acids. Germline CDR1 reads SGHRS; CDR2 reads YFSETQ. V was pared by 4 bases and J by 2 bases, with 12 bases between. The CDR3 here is CASSPRATNTGELFF. CDR3 nucleotides: TGCGCCAGCAGCCCCCGGGCCACTAACACCGGGGAGCTGTTTTTT.

V gene TRBV2 combines with J gene TRBJ2-7; TRBD1 might be the D (5 bases). With 4 bases removed from V and 0 bases from J, the gap between germline ends came to 10 bases. In germline, CDR1 is SNHLY, CDR2 FYNNEI. The CDR3 contains 14 residues. The CDR3 sequence: CASSVQGSSYEQYF. The DNA for the CDR3 is TGTGCCAGCAGTGTTCAGGGAAGCTCCTACGAGCAGTACTTC.